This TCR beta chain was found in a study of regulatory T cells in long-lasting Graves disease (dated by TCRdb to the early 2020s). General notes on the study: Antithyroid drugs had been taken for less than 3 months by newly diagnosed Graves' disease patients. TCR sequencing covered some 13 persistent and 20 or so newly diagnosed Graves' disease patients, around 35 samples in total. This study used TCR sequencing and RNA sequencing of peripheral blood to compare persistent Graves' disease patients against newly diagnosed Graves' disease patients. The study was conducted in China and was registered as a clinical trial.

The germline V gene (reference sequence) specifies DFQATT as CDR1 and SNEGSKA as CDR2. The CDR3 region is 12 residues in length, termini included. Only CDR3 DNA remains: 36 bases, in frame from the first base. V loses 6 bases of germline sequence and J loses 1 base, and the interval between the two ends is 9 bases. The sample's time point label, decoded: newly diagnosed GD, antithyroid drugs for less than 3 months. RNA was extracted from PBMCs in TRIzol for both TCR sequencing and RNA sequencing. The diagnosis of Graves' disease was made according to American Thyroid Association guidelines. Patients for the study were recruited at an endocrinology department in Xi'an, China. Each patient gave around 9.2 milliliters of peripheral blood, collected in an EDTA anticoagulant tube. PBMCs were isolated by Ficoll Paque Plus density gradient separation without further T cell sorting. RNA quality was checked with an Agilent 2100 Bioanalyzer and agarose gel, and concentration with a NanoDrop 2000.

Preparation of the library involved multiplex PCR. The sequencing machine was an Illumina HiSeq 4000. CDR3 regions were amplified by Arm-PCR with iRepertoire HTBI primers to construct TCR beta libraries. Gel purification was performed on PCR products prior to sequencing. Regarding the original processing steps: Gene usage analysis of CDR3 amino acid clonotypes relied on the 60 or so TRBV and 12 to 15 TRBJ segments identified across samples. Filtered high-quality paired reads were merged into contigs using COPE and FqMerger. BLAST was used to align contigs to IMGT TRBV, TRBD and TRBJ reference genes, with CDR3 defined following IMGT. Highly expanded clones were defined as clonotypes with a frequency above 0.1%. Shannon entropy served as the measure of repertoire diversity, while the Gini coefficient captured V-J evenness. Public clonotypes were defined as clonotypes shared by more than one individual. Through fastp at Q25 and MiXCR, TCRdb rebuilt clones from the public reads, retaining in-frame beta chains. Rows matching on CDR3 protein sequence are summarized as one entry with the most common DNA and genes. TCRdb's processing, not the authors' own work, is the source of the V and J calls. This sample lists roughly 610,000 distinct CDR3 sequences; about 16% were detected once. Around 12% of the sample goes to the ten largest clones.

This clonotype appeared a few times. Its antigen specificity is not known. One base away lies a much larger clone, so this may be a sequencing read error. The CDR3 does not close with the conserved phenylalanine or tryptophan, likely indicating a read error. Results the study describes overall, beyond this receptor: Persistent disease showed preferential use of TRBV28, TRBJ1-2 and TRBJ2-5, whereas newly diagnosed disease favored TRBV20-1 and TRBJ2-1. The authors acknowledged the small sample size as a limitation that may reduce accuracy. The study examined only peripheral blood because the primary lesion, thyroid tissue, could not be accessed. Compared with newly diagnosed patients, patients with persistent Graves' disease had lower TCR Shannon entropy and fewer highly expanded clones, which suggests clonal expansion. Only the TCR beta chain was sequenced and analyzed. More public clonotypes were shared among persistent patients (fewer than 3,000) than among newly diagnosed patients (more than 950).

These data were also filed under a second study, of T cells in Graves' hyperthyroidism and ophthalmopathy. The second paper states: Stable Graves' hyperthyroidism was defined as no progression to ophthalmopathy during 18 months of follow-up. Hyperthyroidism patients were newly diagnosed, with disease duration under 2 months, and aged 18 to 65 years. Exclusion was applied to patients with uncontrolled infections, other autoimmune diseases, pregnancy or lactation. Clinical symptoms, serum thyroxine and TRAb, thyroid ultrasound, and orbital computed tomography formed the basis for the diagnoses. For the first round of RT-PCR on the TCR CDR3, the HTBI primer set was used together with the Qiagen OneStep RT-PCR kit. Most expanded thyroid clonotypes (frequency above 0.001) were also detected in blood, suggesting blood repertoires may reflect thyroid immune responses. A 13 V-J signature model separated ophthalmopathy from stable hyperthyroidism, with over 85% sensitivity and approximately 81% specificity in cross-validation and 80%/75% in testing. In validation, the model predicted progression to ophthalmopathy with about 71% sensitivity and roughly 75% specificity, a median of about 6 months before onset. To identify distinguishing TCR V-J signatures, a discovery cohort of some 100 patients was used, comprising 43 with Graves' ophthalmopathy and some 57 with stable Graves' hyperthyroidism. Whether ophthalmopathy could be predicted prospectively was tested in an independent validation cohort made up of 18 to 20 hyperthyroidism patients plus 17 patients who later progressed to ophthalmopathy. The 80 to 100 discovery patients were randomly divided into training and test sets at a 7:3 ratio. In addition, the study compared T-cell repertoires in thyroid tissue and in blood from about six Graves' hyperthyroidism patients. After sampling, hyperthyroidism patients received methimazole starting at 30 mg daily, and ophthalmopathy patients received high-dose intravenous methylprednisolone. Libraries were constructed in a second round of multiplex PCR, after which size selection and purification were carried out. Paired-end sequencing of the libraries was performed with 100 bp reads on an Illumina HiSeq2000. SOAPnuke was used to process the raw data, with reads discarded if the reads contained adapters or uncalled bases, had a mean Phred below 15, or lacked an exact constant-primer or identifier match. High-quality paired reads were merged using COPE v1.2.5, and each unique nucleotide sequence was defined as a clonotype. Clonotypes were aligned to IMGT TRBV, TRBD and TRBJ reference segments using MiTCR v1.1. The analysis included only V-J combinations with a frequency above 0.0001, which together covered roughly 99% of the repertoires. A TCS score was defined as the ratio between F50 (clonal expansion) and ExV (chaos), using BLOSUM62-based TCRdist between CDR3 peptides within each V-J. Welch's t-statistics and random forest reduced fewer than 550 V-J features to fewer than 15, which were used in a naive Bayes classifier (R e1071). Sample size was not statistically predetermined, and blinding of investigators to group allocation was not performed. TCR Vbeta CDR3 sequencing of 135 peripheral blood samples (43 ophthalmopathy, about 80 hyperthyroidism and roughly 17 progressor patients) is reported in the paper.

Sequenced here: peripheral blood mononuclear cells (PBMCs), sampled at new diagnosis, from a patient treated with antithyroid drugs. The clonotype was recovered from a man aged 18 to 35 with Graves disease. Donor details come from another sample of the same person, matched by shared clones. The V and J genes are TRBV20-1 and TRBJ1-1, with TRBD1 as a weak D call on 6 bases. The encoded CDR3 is CSAGTRNTEAFL. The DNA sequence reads TGCAGTGCCGGGACAAGGAACACTGAAGCTTTCCTT.